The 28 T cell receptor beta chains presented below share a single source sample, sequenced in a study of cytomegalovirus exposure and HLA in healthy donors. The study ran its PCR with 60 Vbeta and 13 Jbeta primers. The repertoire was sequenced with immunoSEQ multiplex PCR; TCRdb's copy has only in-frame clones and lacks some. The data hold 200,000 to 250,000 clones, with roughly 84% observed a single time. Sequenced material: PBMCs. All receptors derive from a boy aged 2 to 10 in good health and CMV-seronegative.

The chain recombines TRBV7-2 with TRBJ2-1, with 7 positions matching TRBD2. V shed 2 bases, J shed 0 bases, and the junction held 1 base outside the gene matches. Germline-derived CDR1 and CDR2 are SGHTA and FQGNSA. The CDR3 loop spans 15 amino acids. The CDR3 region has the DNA TGTGCCAGCAGCTTAAGGGAGGGCTCCTACAATGAGCAGTTCTTC. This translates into CASSLREGSYNEQFF.

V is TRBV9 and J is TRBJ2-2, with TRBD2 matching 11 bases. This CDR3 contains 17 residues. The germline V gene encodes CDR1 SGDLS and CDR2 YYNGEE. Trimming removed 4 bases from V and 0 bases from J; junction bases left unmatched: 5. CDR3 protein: CASSYQTSGANTGELFF. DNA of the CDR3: TGTGCCAGCAGCTATCAGACTAGCGGGGCGAACACCGGGGAGCTGTTTTTT.

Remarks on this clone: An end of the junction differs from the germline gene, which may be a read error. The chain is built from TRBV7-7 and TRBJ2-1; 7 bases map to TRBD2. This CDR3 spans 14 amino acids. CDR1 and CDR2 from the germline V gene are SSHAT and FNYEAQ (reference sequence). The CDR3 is CASSPTSDYNEQFF. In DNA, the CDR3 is TGTGCTAGCAGCCCCACTAGCGACTACAATGAGCAGTTCTTC.

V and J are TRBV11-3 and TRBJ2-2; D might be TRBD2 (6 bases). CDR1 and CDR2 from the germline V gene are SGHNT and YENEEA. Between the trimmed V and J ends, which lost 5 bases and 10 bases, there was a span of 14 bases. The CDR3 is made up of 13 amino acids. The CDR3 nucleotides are TGTGCCAGCAGCCCGGGGGATGTCACGGAGCTGTTTTTT. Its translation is CASSPGDVTELFF. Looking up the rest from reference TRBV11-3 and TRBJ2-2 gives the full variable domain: EAGVVQSPRYKIIEKKQPVAFWCNPISGHNTLYWYLQNLGQGPELLIRYENEEAVDDSQLPKDRFSAERLKGVDSTLKIQPAELGDSAVYLCASSPGDVTELFFGEGSRLTVL.

The CDR3 here is CSVEFVNTGELFF. The DNA of the CDR3 is TGCAGCGTTGAGTTCGTGAACACCGGGGAGCTGTTTTTT. The genes are TRBV29-1 and TRBJ2-2; D is uncertain. Germline V gene lookup returns CDR1 SQVTM and CDR2 ANQGSEA. The CDR3 sequence is 13 residues long. The V end lost 3 bases, the J end lost 1 base, and 6 bases lay between the germline ends.

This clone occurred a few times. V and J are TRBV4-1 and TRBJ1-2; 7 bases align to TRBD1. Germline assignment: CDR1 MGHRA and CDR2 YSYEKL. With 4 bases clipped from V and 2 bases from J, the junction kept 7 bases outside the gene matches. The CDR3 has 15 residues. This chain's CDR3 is CASSPRGGGNYGYTF. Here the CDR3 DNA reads TGCGCCAGCAGCCCCCGAGGAGGGGGCAACTATGGCTACACCTTC.

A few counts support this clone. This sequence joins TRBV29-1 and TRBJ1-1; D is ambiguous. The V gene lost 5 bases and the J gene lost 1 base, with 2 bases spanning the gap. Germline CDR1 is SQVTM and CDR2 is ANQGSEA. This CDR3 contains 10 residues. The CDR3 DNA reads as TGCAGCGTTCAGAACACTGAAGCTTTCTTT. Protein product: CSVQNTEAFF.

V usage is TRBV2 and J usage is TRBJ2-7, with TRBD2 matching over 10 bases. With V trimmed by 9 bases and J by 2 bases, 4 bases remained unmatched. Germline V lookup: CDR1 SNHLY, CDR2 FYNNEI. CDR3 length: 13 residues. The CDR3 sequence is CARGGTSAYEQYF. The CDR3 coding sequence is TGTGCCAGGGGGGGGACTAGCGCCTACGAGCAGTACTTC.

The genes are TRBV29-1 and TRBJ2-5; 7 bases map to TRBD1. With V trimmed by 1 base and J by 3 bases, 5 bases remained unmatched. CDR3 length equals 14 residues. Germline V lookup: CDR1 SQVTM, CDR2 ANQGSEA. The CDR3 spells CSVEVRDREETQYF. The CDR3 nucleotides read TGCAGCGTTGAAGTTAGAGACAGGGAAGAGACCCAGTACTTC.

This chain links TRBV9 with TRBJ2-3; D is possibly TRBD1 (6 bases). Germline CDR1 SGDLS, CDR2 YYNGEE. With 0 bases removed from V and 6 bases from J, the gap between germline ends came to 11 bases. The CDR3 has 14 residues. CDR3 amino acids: CASSVVVTGDTQYF. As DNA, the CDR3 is TGTGCCAGCAGCGTAGTAGTCACAGGGGATACGCAGTATTTT.

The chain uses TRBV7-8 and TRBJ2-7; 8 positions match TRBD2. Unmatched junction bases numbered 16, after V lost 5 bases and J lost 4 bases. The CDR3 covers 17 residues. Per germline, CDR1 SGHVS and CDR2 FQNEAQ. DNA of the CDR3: TGTGCCAGCAGCAGAAATAGCGGGACTACGGAAGGTTACGAGCAGTACTTC. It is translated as CASSRNSGTTEGYEQYF.

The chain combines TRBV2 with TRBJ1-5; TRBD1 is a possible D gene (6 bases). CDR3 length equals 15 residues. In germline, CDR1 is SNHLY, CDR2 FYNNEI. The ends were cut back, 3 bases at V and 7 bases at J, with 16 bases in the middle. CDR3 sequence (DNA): TGTGCCAGCAGTGAGGAGGCAGGGGCTTTGCAGCCCCAGCATTTT. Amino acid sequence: CASSEEAGALQPQHF. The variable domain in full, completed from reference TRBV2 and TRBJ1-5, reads EPEVTQTPSHQVTQMGQEVILRCVPISNHLYFYWYRQILGQKVEFLVSFYNNEISEKSEIFDDQFSVERPDGSNFTLKIRSTKLEDSAMYFCASSEEAGALQPQHFGDGTRLSIL.

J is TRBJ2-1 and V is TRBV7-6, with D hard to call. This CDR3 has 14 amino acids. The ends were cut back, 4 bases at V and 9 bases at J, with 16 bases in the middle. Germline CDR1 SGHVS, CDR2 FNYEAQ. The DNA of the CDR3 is TGTGCCAGCAGCTCAATAAAAAAGTCGGGTGAGCAGTTCTTC. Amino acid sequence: CASSSIKKSGEQFF. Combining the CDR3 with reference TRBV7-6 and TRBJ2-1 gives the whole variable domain GAGVSQSPRYKVTKRGQDVALRCDPISGHVSLYWYRQALGQGPEFLTYFNYEAQQDKSGLPNDRFSAERPEGSISTLTIQRTEQRDSAMYRCASSSIKKSGEQFFGPGTRLTVL.

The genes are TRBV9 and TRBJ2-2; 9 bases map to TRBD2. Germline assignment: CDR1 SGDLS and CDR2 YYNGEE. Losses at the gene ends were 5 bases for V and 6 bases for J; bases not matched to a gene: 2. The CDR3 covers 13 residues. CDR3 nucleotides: TGTGCCAGCAGTCAGCGGGGGGCCGGGGAGCTGTTTTTT. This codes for CASSQRGAGELFF. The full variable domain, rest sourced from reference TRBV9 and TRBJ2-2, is DSGVTQTPKHLITATGQRVTLRCSPRSGDLSVYWYQQSLDQGLQFLIQYYNGEERAKGNILERFSAQQFPDLHSELNLSSLELGDSALYFCASSQRGAGELFFGEGSRLTVL.

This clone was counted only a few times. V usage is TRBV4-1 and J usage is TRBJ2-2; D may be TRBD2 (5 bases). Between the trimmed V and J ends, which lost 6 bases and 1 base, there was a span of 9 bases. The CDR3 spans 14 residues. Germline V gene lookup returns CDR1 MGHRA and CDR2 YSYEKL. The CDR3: CASRLVGNTGELFF. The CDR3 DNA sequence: TGCGCCAGCAGACTAGTGGGGAACACCGGGGAGCTGTTTTTT.

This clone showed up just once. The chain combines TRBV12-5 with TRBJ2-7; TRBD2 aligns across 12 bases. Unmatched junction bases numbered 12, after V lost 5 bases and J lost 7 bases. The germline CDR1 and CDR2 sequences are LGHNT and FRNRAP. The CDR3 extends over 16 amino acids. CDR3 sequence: CASGPQPTSGGREQYF. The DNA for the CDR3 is TGTGCTAGTGGTCCGCAACCGACTAGCGGGGGTCGGGAGCAGTACTTC.

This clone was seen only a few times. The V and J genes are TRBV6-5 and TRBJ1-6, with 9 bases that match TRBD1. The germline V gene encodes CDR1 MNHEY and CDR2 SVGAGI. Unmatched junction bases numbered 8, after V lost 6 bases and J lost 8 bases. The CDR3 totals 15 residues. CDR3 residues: CASSQTTGGDSPLHF. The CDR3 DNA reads TGTGCCAGCAGCCAGACGACAGGGGGGGATTCACCCCTCCACTTT.

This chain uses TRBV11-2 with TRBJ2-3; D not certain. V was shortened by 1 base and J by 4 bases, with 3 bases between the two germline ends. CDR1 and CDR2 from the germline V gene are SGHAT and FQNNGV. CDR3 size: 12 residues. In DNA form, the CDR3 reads TGTGCCAGCAGCTTAGTCGCAGATACGCAGTATTTT. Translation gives CASSLVADTQYF.

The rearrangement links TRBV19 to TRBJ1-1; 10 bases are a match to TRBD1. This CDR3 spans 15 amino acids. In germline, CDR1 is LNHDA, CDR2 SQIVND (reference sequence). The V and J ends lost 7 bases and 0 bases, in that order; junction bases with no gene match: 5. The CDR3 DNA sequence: TGTGCCAGTACTAGAGGGACAGGGGTGAACACTGAAGCTTTCTTT. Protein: CASTRGTGVNTEAFF.

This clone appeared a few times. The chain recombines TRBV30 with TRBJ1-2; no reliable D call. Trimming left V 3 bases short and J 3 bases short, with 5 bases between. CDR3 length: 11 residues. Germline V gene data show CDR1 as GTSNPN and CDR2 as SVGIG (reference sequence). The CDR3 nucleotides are TGTGCCTGGAGGCGGGACTATGGCTACACCTTC. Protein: CAWRRDYGYTF.

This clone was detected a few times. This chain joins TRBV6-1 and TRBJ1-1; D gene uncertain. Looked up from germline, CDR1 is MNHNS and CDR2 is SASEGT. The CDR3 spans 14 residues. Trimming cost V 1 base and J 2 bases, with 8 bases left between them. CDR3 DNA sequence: TGTGCCAGCAGTGAAGTCACAGCTAACACTGAAGCTTTCTTT. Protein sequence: CASSEVTANTEAFF.

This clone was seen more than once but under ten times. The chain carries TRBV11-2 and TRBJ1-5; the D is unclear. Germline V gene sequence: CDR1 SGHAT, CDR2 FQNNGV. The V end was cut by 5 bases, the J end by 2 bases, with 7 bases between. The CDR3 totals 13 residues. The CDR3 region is CASSPTGNQPQHF. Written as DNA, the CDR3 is TGTGCCAGCAGCCCTACAGGCAATCAGCCCCAGCATTTT.

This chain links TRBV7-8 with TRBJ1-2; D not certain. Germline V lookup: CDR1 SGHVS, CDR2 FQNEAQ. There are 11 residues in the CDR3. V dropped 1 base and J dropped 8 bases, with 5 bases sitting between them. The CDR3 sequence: CASSLGIGYTF. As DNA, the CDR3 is TGTGCCAGCAGCTTAGGTATCGGCTACACCTTC.

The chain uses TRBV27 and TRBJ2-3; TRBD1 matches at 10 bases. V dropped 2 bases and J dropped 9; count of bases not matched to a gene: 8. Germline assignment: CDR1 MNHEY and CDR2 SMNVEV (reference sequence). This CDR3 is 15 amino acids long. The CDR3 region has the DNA TGTGCCAGCAGTTTACCGCGGGACAGGGGATGGACGCAGTATTTT. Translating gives CASSLPRDRGWTQYF.

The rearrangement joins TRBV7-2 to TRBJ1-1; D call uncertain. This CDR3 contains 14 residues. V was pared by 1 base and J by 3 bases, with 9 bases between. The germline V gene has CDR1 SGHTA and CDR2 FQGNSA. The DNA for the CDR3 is TGTGCCAGCAGCTTAGATTTTCCGTACACTGAAGCTTTCTTT. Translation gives CASSLDFPYTEAFF.

CDR3 loop: CAWLLAGLNEQFF. CDR3 DNA sequence: TGTGCCTGGTTGTTAGCGGGCCTCAATGAGCAGTTCTTC. This sequence joins TRBV30 and TRBJ2-1; 7 nucleotides align to TRBD2. There are 13 residues in the CDR3. Germline trimming cut 5 bases from V and 6 bases from J; bases unmatched to any gene: 7. In germline, CDR1 is GTSNPN, CDR2 SVGIG (reference sequence).

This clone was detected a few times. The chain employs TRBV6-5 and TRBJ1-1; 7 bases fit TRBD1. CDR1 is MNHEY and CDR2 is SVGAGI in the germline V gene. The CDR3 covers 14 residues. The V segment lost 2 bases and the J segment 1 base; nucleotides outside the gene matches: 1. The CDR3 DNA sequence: TGTGCCAGCAGTTACGGACAGGCGAACACTGAAGCTTTCTTT. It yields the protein CASSYGQANTEAFF.

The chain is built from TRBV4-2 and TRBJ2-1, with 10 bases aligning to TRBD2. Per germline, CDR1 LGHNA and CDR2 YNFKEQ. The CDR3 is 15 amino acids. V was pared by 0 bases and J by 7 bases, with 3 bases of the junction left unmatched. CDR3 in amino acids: CASSQEAGGRNEQFF. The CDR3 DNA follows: TGTGCCAGCAGCCAAGAAGCGGGGGGGCGTAATGAGCAGTTCTTC.